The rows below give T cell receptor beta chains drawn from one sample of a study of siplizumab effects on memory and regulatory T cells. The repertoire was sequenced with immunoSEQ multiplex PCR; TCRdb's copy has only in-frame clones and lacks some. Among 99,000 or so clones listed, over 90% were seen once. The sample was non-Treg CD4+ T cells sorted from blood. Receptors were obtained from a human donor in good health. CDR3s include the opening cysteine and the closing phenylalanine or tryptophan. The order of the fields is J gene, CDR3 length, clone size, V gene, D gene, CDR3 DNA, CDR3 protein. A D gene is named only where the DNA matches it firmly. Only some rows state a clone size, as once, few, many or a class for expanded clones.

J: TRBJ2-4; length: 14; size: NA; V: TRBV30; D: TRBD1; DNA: TGTGCCTGGTCCCCTACAGGGGGCGGGCACATTCAGTACTTC; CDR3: CAWSPTGGGHIQYF
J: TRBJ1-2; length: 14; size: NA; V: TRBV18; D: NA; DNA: TGTGCCAGCTCCCCGGACAGTTCTAACTATGGCTACACCTTC; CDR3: CASSPDSSNYGYTF
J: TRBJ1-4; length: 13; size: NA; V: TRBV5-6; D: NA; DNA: TGTGCCAGCAGCCCCGGGAGAAGAGAAAAACTGTTTTTT; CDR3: CASSPGRREKLFF
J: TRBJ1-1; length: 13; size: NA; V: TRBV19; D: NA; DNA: TGTGCCAGTAGTCCTTCTAGGGGTACTGAAGCTTTCTTT; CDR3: CASSPSRGTEAFF
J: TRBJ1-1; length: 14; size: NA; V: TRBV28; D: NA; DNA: TGTGCCAGCAGCCAAAGGACGGTTCGGGTTGCAGCTTTCTTT; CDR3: CASSQRTVRVAAFF
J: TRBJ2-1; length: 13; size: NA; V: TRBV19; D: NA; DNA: TGTGCCAGTAGCGGGAGCGGCTACAATGAGCAGTTCTTC; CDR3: CASSGSGYNEQFF
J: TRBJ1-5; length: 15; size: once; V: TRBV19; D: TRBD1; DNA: TGTGCCAGTACCTCGAGGGACAGGGGAGGTCAGCCCCAGCATTTT; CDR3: CASTSRDRGGQPQHF
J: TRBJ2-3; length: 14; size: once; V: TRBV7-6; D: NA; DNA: TGTGCCAGCAGCCCACGGTCGACAGGAACGAAGAGGTATTTT; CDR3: CASSPRSTGTKRYF
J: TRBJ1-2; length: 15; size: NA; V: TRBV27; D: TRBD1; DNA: TGTGCCAGCAGGAGAGCAGGGGGAACGGACTATGGCTACACCTTC; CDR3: CASRRAGGTDYGYTF
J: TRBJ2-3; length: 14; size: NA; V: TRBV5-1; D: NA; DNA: TGCGCCAGCAGCTTGGTAGGACGCACAGATACGCAGTATTTT; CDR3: CASSLVGRTDTQYF
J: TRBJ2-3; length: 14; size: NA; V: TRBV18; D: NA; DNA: TGTGCCAGCTCACCAATGGGGACGGCAGATACGCAGTATTTT; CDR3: CASSPMGTADTQYF
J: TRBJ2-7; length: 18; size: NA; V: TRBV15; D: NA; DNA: TGTGCCACCAGCAGAAGACCGGGACTCCGGCCGAGCTCCTACGAGCAGTACTTC; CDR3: CATSRRPGLRPSSYEQYF
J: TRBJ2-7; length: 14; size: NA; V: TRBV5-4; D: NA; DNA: TGTGCCAGCAGCCCGGTGTCGGGGTTCGACGAGCAGTACTTC; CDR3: CASSPVSGFDEQYF
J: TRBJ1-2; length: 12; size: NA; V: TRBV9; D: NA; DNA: TGTGCCAGCAGCGACCGGGTTGGGGGCTACACCTTC; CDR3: CASSDRVGGYTF
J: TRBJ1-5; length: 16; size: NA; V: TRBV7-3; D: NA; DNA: TGTGCCAGCAGCCCTGAGGAAGCAGGGACTAAACAGCCCCAGCATTTT; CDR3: CASSPEEAGTKQPQHF
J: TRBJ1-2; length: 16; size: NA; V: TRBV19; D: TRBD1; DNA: TGTGCCAGTATCCCTGGAAGACAGGGGGAGAACTATGGCTACACCTTC; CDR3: CASIPGRQGENYGYTF
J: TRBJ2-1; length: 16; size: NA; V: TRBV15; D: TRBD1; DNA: TGTGCCACCAGCACGACGCGGGACAGGGGATACAATGAGCAGTTCTTC; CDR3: CATSTTRDRGYNEQFF
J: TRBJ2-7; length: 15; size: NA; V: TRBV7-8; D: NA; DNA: TGTGCCAGCAGCTTAGCTAGTCACAGTACCTACGAGCAGTACTTC; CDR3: CASSLASHSTYEQYF
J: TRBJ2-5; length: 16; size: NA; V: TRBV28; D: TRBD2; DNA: TGTGCCAGTGGACTAGCGGGACCAGGTTTACGAGAGACCCAGTACTTC; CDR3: CASGLAGPGLRETQYF
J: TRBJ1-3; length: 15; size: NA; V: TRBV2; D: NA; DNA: TGTGCCAGCAGGGGGGACTTTCCCTCTGGAAACACCATATATTTT; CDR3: CASRGDFPSGNTIYF
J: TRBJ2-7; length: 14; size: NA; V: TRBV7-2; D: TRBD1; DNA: TGTGCCAGCAGCCAAACAGGGGGAAGAGGGGAGCAGTACTTC; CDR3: CASSQTGGRGEQYF
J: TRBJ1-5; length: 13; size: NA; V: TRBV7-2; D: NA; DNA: TGTGCCAGCAACCGGGAATCAATGCAGCCCCAGCATTTT; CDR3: CASNRESMQPQHF
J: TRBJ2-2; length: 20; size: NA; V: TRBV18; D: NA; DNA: TGTGCCAGCTCACCACTTCTAGTAGGGCACGGCGGGAATAACACCGGGGAGCTGTTTTTT; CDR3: CASSPLLVGHGGNNTGELFF
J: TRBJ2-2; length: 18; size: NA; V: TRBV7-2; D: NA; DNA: TGTGCCAGCAGCTTAGCGTATCGGCACTCGGGGGACACCGGGGAGCTGTTTTTT; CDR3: CASSLAYRHSGDTGELFF
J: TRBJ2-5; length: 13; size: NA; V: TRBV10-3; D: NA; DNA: TGTGCCATCAGTGGACAGAGCCAAGAGACCCAGTACTTC; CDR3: CAISGQSQETQYF
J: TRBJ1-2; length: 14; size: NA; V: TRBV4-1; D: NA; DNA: TGCGCCAGCAGCCAAGTATTCAGCGCCTATGGCTACACCTTC; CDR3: CASSQVFSAYGYTF
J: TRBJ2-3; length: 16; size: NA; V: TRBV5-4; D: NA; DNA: TGTGCCAGCACCATAACCCGGGGGCGCGCCACAGATACGCAGTATTTT; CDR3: CASTITRGRATDTQYF
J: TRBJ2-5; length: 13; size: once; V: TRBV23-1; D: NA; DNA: TGCGCCAGCAAGGTGAAGAAGGGAGAGACCCAGTACTTC; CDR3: CASKVKKGETQYF
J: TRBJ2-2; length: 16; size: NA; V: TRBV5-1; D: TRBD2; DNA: TGCGCCAGCAGCCTTGGACTAGCGGGAGCGGGCGGGGAGCTGTTTTTT; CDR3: CASSLGLAGAGGELFF
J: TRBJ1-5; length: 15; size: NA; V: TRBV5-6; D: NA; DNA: TGTGCCAGCAGCCTAACGACCACGATCGGTCAGCCCCAGCATTTT; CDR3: CASSLTTTIGQPQHF
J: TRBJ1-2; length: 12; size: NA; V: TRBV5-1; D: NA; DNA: TGCGCCACCTCTGGGGGTAACTATGGCTACACCTTC; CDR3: CATSGGNYGYTF
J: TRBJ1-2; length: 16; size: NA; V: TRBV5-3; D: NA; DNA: TGTGCCAGAAGCACCCATCCGGGAACAAAAGTTGGGGGCTACACCTTC; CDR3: CARSTHPGTKVGGYTF